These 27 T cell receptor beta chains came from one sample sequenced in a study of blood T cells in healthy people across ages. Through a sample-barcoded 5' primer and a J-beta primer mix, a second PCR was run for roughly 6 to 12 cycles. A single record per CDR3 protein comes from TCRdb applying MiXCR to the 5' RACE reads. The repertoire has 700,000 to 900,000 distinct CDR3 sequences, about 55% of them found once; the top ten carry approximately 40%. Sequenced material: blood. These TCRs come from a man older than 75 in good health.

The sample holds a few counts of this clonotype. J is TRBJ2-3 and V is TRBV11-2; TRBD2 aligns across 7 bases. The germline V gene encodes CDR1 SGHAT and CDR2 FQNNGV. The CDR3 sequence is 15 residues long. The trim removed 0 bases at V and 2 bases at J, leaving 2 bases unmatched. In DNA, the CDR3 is TGTGCCAGCAGCTTAGAGGGGGGGAACACAGATACGCAGTATTTT. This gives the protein CASSLEGGNTDTQYF.

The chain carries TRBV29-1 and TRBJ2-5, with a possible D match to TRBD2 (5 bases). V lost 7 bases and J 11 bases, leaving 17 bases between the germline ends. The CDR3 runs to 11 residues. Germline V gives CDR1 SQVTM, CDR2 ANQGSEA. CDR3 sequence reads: CSGRSSGEQYF. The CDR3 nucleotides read TGCAGCGGAAGGAGTTCTGGGGAGCAGTACTTC.

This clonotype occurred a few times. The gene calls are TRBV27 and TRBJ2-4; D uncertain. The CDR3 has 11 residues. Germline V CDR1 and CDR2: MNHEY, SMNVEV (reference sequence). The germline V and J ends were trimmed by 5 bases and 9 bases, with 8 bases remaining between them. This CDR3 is CASSDQSIQYF. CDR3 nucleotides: TGTGCCAGCAGTGACCAGAGCATTCAGTACTTC.

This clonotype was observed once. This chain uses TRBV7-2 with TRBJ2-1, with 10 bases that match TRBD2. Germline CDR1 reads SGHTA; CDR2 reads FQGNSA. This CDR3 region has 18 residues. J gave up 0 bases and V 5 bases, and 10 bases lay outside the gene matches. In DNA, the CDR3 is TGTGCCAGCAGCCTTCTCCCCTCTAGCGGGAGCTCCTACAATGAGCAGTTCTTC. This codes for CASSLLPSSGSSYNEQFF.

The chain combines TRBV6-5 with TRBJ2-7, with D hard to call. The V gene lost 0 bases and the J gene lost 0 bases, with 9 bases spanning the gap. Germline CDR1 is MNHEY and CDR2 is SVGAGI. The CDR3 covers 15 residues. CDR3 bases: TGTGCCAGCAGTTACTCCCCGGTCCGCTCCTACGAGCAGTACTTC. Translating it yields CASSYSPVRSYEQYF.

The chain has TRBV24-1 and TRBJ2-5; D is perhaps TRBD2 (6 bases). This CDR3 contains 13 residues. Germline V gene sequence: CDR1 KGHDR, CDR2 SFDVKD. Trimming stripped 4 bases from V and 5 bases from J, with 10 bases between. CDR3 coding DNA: TGTGCCACCAGTGAGGCTAGCGTTGAGACCCAGTACTTC. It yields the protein CATSEASVETQYF.

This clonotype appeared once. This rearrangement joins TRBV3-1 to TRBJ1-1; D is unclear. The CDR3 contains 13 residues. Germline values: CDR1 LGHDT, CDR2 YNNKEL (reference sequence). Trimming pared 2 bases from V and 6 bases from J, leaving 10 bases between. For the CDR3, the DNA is TGTGCCAGCAGCCAATGGACGGGTTCTGAAGCTTTCTTT. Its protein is CASSQWTGSEAFF.

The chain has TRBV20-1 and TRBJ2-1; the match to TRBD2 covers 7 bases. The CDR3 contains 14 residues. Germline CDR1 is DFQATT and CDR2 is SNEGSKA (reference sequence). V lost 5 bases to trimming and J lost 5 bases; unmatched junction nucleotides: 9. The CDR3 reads CSAPPSGRHNEQFF. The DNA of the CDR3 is TGCAGTGCTCCCCCTAGCGGAAGACACAATGAGCAGTTCTTC.

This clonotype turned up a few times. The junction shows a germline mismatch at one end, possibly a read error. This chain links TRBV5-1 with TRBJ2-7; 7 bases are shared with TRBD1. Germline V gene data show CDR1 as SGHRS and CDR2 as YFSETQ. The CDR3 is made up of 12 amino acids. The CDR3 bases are TGTGCCAGCAGTACGACAGGGTACGAGCAGTACTTC. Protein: CASSTTGYEQYF.

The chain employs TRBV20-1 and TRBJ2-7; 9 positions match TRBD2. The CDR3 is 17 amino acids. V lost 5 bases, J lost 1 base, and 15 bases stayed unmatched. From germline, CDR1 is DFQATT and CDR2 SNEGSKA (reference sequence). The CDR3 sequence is CSAGPTELAGPSYEQYF. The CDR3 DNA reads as TGCAGTGCTGGGCCCACGGAGCTAGCGGGACCATCCTACGAGCAGTACTTC.

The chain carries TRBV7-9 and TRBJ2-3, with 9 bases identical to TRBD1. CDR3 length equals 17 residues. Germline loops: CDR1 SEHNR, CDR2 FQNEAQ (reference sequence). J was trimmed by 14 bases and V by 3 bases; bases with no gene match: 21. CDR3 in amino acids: CASSLGPTGGGNRYAYF. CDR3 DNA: TGTGCCAGCAGCTTGGGGCCAACAGGGGGCGGCAACAGATACGCGTATTTT.

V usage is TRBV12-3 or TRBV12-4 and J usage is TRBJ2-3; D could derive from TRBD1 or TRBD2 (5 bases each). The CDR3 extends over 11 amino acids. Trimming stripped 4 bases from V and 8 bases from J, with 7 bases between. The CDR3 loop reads CASSSGRTQYF. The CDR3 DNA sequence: TGTGCCAGCAGTTCGGGACGTACGCAGTATTTT.

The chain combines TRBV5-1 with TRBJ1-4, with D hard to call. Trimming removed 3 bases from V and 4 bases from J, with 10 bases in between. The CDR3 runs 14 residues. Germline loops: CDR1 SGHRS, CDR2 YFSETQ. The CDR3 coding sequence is TGCGCCAGCAGCTCCGAGGGAGGTAATGAAAAACTGTTTTTT. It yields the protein CASSSEGGNEKLFF.

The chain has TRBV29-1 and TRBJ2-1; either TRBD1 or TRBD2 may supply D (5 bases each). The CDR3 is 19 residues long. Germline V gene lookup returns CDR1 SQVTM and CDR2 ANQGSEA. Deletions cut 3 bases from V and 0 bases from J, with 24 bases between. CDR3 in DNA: TGCAGCGTTGACGGGACGGTTGGGCGGGCAATGAGCTCCTACAATGAGCAGTTCTTC. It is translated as CSVDGTVGRAMSSYNEQFF.

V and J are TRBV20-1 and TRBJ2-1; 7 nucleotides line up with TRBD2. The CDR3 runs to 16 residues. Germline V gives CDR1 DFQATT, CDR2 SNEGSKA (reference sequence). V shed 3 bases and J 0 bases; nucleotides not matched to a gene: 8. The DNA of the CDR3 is TGCAGTGCTAGGCAGAGCCTAGCGGCCTCCTACAATGAGCAGTTCTTC. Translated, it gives CSARQSLAASYNEQFF.

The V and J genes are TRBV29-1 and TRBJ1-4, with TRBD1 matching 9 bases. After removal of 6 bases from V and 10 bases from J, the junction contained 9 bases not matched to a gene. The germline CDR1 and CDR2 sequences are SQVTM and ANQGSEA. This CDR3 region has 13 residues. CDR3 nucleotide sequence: TGCAGCGTGTCGGACAGGGGAGGAGGAAAACTGTTTTTT. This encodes CSVSDRGGGKLFF.

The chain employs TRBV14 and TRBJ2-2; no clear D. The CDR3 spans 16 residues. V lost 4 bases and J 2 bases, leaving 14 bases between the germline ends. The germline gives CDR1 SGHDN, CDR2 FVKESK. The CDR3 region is CASSRLGGPNTGELFF. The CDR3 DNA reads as TGTGCCAGCAGCCGGCTCGGTGGTCCCAACACCGGGGAGCTGTTTTTT.

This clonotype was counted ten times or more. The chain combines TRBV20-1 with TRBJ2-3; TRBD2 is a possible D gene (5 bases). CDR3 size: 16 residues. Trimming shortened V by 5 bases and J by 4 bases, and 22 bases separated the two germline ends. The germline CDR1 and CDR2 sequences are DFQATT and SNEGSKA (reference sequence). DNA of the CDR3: TGCAGTGCTCCCGGCCTAGGCGGTGGGAGCCCAGATACGCAGTATTTT. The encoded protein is CSAPGLGGGSPDTQYF.

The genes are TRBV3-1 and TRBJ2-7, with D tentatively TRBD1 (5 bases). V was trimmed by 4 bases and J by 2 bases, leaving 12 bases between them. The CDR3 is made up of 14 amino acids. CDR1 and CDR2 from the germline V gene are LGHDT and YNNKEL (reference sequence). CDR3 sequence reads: CASSPATVAYEQYF. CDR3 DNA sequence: TGTGCCAGCAGCCCCGCGACAGTAGCCTACGAGCAGTACTTC.

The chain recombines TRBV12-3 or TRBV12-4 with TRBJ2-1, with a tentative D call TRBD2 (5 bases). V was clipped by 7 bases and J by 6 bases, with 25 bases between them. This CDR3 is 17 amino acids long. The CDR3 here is CASTPRVTPRGFNEQFF. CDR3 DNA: TGTGCCAGCACACCTCGGGTCACTCCTCGAGGGTTCAATGAGCAGTTCTTC.

The CDR3 nucleotides read TGTGCCAGCAGCCCACCGTGGGGGCAAATATCCTACGAGCAGTACTTC. It codes for CASSPPWGQISYEQYF. The chain employs TRBV11-1 and TRBJ2-7, with D perhaps matching TRBD1 (6 bases). Germline V gene sequence: CDR1 SGHAT, CDR2 FQDESV (reference sequence). This CDR3 comprises 16 residues. V was cut by 5 bases and J by 1 base, with 18 bases left in between.

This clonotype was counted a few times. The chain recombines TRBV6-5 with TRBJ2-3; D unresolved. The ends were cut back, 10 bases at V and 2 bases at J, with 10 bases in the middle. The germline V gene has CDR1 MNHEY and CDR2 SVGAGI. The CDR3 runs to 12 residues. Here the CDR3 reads CATTYATDTQYF. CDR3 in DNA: TGTGCCACCACATATGCCACAGATACGCAGTATTTT.

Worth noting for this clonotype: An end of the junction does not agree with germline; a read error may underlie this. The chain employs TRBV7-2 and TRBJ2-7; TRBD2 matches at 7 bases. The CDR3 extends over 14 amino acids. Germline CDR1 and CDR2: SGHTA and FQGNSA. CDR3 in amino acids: CASSTGTTAYEQYF. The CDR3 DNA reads TGTGCCAGCAGTACCGGGACTACCGCCTATGAGCAGTACTTC.

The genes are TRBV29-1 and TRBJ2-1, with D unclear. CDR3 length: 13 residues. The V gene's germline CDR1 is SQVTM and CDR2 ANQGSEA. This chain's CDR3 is CSSLGQLGNEQFF. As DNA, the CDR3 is TGCAGTTCCTTGGGCCAGCTCGGGAATGAGCAGTTCTTC.

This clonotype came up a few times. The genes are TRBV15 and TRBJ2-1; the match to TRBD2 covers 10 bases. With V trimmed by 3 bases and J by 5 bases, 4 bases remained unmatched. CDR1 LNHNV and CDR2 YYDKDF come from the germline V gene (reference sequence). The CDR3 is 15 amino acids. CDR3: CATSRPSGSHNEQFF. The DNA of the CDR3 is TGTGCCACCAGCAGGCCTAGCGGGAGTCACAATGAGCAGTTCTTC.

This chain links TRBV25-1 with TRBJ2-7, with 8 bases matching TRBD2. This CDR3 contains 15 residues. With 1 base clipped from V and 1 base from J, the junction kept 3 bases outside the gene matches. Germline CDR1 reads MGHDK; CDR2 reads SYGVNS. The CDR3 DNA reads TGTGCCAGCAGTGAATTTGGCGGGAGGTCCTACGAGCAGTACTTC. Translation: CASSEFGGRSYEQYF.

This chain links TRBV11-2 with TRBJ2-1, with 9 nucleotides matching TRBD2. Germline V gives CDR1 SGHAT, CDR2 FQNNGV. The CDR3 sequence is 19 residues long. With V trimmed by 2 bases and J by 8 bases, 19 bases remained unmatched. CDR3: CASSLIAKRLAVPGDEQFF. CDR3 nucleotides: TGTGCCAGCAGCTTAATTGCGAAACGACTAGCGGTTCCTGGGGATGAGCAGTTCTTC.